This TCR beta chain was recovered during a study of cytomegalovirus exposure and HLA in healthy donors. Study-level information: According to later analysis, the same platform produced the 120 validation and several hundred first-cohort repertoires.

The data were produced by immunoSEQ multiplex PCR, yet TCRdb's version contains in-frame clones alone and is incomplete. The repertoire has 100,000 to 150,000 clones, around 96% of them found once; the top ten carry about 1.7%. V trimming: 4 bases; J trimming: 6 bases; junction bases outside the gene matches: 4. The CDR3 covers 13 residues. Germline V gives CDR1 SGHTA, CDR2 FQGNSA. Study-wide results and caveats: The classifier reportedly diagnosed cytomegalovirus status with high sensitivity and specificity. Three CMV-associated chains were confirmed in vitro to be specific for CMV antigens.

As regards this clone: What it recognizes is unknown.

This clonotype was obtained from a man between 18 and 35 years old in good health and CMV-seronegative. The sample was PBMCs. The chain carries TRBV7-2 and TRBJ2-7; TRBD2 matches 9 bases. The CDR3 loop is CASSSRTSAEQYF. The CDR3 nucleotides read TGTGCCAGCAGCTCCAGGACTAGCGCCGAGCAGTACTTC.